This passage covers 5 T cell receptor beta chains from one sample sequenced in a study of cytomegalovirus exposure and HLA in healthy donors. Assay: immunoSEQ multiplex PCR; the TCRdb copy retains only in-frame clones and omits some. This table holds some 160,000 clones, approximately 90% found once. Sequenced material: PBMCs. The origin of the receptors is a man aged 18 to 30 in good health and CMV-seronegative.

There are a few counts of this clone. The chain links TRBV5-4 to TRBJ2-7; no definite D call. This CDR3 is built from 14 residues. V dropped 4 bases and J dropped 0 bases, with 11 bases sitting between them. Germline V gene sequence: CDR1 SGHNT, CDR2 YYREEE (reference sequence). The CDR3 bases are TGTGCCAGCAGCCGAGACTTGAGCTCCTACGAGCAGTACGTC. Translation: CASSRDLSSYEQYV.

V gene TRBV4-2 combines with J gene TRBJ2-7; 11 bases fit TRBD1. The CDR3 runs to 14 residues. The germline V gene has CDR1 LGHNA and CDR2 YNFKEQ. Germline trimming cut 6 bases from V and 4 bases from J; bases unmatched to any gene: 5. Written as DNA, the CDR3 is TGTGCCAGCAGTCCGGACAGGGGGCAGTACGAGCAGTACTTC. Amino acid sequence: CASSPDRGQYEQYF.

The rearrangement uses TRBV4-1 and TRBJ2-7, with 9 bases identical to TRBD1. This CDR3 is 17 amino acids long. The V and J ends lost 4 bases and 4 bases, in that order; junction bases with no gene match: 14. The germline V gene encodes CDR1 MGHRA and CDR2 YSYEKL. The CDR3 here is CASSLDKSGQGLYEQYF. CDR3 coding DNA: TGCGCCAGCAGCCTCGACAAGTCGGGACAGGGTCTGTACGAGCAGTACTTC.

The V call is TRBV5-1, the J call TRBJ1-5; tentatively, D is TRBD1 (6 bases). This CDR3 region has 15 residues. The V gene's germline CDR1 is SGHRS and CDR2 YFSETQ. The V and J ends lost 4 bases and 0 bases respectively, with 11 bases between them. In nucleotides, the CDR3 is TGCGCCAGCAGCGAACAGGGCCTTAGCAATCAGCCCCAGCATTTT. Amino acids: CASSEQGLSNQPQHF. Variable domain in full (rest from reference TRBV5-1 and TRBJ1-5): KAGVTQTPRYLIKTRGQQVTLSCSPISGHRSVSWYQQTPGQGLQFLFEYFSETQRNKGNFPGRFSGRQFSNSRSEMNVSTLELGDSALYLCASSEQGLSNQPQHFGDGTRLSIL.

The V gene is TRBV7-8, the J gene TRBJ1-1, with D possibly TRBD1 on 6 matching bases. The germline CDR1 and CDR2 sequences are SGHVS and FQNEAQ. This CDR3 has 15 residues. Trimming removed 2 bases at V and 2 bases at J, with 12 bases between. CDR3: CASSLISGENTEAFF. CDR3 coding DNA: TGTGCCAGCAGCTTAATATCAGGGGAAAACACTGAAGCTTTCTTT.